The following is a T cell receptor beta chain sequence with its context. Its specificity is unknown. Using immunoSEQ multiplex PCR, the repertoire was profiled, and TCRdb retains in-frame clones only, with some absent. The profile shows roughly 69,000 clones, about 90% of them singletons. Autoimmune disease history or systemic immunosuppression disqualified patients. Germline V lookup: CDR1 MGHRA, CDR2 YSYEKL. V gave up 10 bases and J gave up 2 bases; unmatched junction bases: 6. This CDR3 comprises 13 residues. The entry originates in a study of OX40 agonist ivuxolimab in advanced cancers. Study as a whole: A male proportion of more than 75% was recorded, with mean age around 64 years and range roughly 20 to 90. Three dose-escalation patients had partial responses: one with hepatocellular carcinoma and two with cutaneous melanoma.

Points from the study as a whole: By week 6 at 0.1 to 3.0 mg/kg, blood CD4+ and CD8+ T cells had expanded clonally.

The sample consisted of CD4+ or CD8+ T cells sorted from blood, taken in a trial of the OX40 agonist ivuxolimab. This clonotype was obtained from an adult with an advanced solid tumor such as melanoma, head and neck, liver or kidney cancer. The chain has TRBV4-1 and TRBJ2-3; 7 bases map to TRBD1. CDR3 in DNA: TGCGCCACGGTAGGGGGCATCACAGATACGCAGTATTTT. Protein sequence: CATVGGITDTQYF.